The present T cell receptor (beta chain) was sequenced within a study of vaccination and CD4 T cells after COVID-19. Study overall: Post-vaccination specimens were collected at a median of roughly 69 days following dose two (range 14 to 241).

With 10 bases removed from V and 3 bases from J, the gap between germline ends came to 9 bases. There are 11 residues in the CDR3. Germline-derived CDR1 and CDR2 are MRHNA and SNTAGT. The Oncomine TCR Beta short-read assay generated sequence data from the DNA of cultured CD4+ T cells. MiXCR, run by TCRdb on the PCR reads, gives a single entry per CDR3 protein. The sample consists of 9,500 to 15,000 distinct CDR3 sequences, roughly 65% of them appearing once. This clonotype was seen just once. What it binds is not known. The treatment here: approximately nine-day PBMC culture with coronavirus spike peptide pools or control peptides (ViraFEST assay). Culture conditions combined a few million PBMCs per well with approximately 9.2 IU/ml IL-2 and about 9.8 ug/ml peptide pools. Study conclusions and caveats: Convalescent patients showed a median around 90% of reactive clones that were seen only post-vaccination.

The sequenced sample was CD4+ T cells from blood, cultured in vitro. This clonotype was sampled from a human donor who had recovered from COVID-19. This chain uses TRBV6-4 with TRBJ2-5; possible D gene TRBD1, 6 bases. The CDR3 protein is CAIRTEETQYF. The CDR3 nucleotides are TGTGCCATCAGGACAGAAGAGACCCAGTACTTC.